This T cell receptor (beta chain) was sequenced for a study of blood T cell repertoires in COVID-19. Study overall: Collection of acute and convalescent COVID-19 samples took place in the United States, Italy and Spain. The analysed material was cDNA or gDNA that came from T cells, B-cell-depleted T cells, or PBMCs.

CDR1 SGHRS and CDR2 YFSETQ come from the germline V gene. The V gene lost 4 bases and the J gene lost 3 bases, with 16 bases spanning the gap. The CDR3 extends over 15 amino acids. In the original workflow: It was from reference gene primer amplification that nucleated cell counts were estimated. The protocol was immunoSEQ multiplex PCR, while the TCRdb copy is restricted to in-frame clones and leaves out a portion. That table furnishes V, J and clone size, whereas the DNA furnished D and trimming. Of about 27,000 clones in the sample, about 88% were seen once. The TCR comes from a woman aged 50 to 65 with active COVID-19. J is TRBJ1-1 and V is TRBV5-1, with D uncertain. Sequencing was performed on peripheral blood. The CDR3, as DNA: TGCGCCAGCAGCCCGGAGGCGGGTAGGGACACTGAAGCTTTCTTT. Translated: CASSPEAGRDTEAFF.